These T cell receptor beta chains were read from a single sample in a study of cytomegalovirus exposure and HLA in healthy donors. This table comes from immunoSEQ multiplex PCR, and its TCRdb copy is limited to in-frame clones, with some not included. The sample consists of 140,000 or so clones, roughly 70% of them appearing once. Sequencing input: PBMCs. These TCRs come from a man between 18 and 35 years old in good health and CMV-seropositive. The CDR3 runs from the conserved cysteine through the conserved F or W. D genes are given only for firm matches. Clone sizes are given selectively: once, few, many, or a class where the clone is expanded.

abundance | j_gene | v_gene | d_gene | len | CDR3aa | CDR3nt
few | TRBJ2-3 | TRBV4-3 | NA | 14 | CASSQIYLNHTQYF | TGCGCCAGCAGCCAGATTTACCTAAACCATACGCAGTATTTT
NA | TRBJ2-5 | TRBV7-3 | NA | 14 | CASSLSGQGETQYF | TGTGCCAGCAGCTTATCCGGACAAGGGGAGACCCAGTACTTC
NA | TRBJ1-4 | TRBV2 | NA | 14 | CASRDPGASEKLFF | TGTGCCAGCAGGGATCCAGGGGCGAGTGAAAAACTGTTTTTT
few | TRBJ1-2 | TRBV15 | NA | 13 | CATRSRAGIGYTF | TGTGCCACCAGATCACGGGCAGGGATTGGCTACACCTTC
NA | TRBJ1-2 | TRBV5-1 | TRBD1 | 19 | CASSSPHAGGENANYGYTF | TGCGCCAGCAGCTCCCCCCACGCAGGGGGCGAGAATGCTAACTATGGCTACACCTTC
NA | TRBJ2-3 | TRBV7-9 | TRBD2 | 16 | CASSLTLAGRTDTQYF | TGTGCCAGCAGCCTTACACTAGCGGGACGGACAGATACGCAGTATTTT
NA | TRBJ1-2 | TRBV28 | NA | 15 | CASSFGQVYYYGYTF | TGTGCCAGCAGTTTCGGCCAGGTGTATTACTATGGCTACACCTTC
NA | TRBJ2-5 | TRBV7-2 | TRBD2 | 14 | CASSRSGSAETQYF | TGTGCCAGCAGCCGTAGCGGGAGCGCAGAGACCCAGTACTTC
NA | TRBJ2-1 | TRBV6-1 | TRBD2 | 14 | CASSVSGGVNEQFF | TGTGCCAGCAGTGTTAGCGGGGGGGTTAATGAGCAGTTCTTC
NA | TRBJ2-5 | TRBV5-6 | NA | 16 | CASSLPQGWAGETQYF | TGTGCCAGCAGCTTGCCCCAGGGGTGGGCTGGGGAGACCCAGTACTTC
NA | TRBJ1-5 | TRBV19 | TRBD1 | 17 | CASSPWTGGSGNQPQHF | TGTGCCAGTAGTCCGTGGACAGGGGGCAGTGGAAATCAGCCCCAGCATTTT
NA | TRBJ1-1 | TRBV11-2 | NA | 16 | CASSNYVISKNTEAFF | TGTGCCAGCAGCAACTACGTAATTTCCAAGAACACTGAAGCTTTCTTT
NA | TRBJ2-2 | TRBV7-3 | TRBD1 | 17 | CASSLIPGTGGTGELFF | TGTGCCAGCAGCTTAATTCCCGGGACAGGGGGAACCGGGGAGCTGTTTTTT
NA | TRBJ2-3 | TRBV10-3 | TRBD1 | 13 | CAIKGAGLGTQYF | TGTGCCATCAAGGGGGCCGGCCTGGGTACGCAGTATTTT
few | TRBJ1-5 | TRBV5-1 | TRBD1 | 13 | CASSLGQGGPQHF | TGTGCCAGCAGCTTGGGACAGGGCGGGCCCCAGCATTTT
NA | TRBJ2-1 | TRBV7-8 | TRBD2 | 16 | CASSRARGRSGNEQFF | TGTGCCAGCAGCCGGGCTCGCGGGAGGTCTGGCAATGAGCAGTTCTTC
NA | TRBJ2-7 | TRBV4-3 | NA | 15 | CASSQEVGRSYEQYF | TGCGCCAGCAGCCAAGAAGTGGGGAGGAGCTACGAGCAGTACTTC
NA | TRBJ2-7 | TRBV5-4 | TRBD1 | 16 | CASSFPDRGLDYEQYF | TGTGCCAGCAGCTTCCCGGACAGGGGTCTTGACTACGAGCAGTACTTC
few | TRBJ1-1 | TRBV5-6 | NA | 13 | CASSLNPGTEAFF | TGTGCCAGCAGCTTGAACCCGGGCACTGAAGCTTTCTTT
few | TRBJ2-7 | TRBV7-9 | TRBD1 | 15 | CASSLAQGALDEQYF | TGTGCCAGCAGCTTAGCTCAGGGGGCGCTCGACGAGCAGTACTTC
NA | TRBJ1-3 | TRBV28 | TRBD1 | 16 | CASSSASGGSGNTIYF | TGTGCCAGCAGTTCCGCCTCAGGGGGCTCTGGAAACACCATATATTTT
NA | TRBJ1-4 | TRBV5-1 | NA | 15 | CASSLLGGSNEKLFF | TGCGCCAGCAGCTTGTTGGGGGGAAGTAATGAAAAACTGTTTTTT
NA | TRBJ2-3 | TRBV7-9 | TRBD2 | 14 | CASSFSGTRDTQYF | TGTGCCAGCAGCTTTTCCGGGACTAGGGATACGCAGTATTTT
NA | TRBJ1-1 | TRBV5-4 | TRBD1 | 15 | CATTGDRGRDTEAFF | TGTGCCACCACAGGGGACAGGGGGCGGGACACTGAAGCTTTCTTT
NA | TRBJ2-3 | TRBV5-1 | NA | 14 | CASASAGSTDTQYF | TGCGCCAGCGCGTCTGCGGGGAGCACAGATACGCAGTATTTT
NA | TRBJ1-1 | TRBV20-1 | NA | 11 | CSARRREKAFF | TGCAGTGCCCGGAGGAGGGAGAAAGCTTTCTTT
NA | TRBJ1-1 | TRBV29-1 | TRBD1 | 14 | CSVGAGGTNTEAFF | TGCAGCGTTGGGGCAGGGGGAACGAACACTGAAGCTTTCTTT
once | TRBJ2-7 | TRBV28 | TRBD1 | 15 | CASSPVGQGAYEQYF | TGTGCCAGCAGCCCCGTGGGACAGGGGGCTTACGAGCAGTACTTC
NA | TRBJ2-7 | TRBV5-1 | NA | 11 | CASSWRSEQYF | TGCGCCAGCAGCTGGAGGAGCGAGCAGTACTTC